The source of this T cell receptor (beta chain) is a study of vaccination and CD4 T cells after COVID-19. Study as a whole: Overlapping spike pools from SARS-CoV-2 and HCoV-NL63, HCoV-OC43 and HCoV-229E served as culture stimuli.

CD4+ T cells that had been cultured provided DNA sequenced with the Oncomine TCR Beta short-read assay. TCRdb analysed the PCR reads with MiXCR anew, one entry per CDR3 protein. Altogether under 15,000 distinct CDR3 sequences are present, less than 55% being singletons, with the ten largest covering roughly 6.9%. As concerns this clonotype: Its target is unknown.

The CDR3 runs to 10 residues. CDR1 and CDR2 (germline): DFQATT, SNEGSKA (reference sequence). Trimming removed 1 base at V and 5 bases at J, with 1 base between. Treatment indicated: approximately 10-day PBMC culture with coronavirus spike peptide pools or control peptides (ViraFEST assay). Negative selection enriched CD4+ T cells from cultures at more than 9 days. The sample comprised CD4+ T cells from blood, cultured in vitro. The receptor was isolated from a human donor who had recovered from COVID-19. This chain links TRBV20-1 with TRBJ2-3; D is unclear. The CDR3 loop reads CSARGDTQYF. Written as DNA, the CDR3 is TGCAGTGCTAGAGGAGATACGCAGTATTTT.